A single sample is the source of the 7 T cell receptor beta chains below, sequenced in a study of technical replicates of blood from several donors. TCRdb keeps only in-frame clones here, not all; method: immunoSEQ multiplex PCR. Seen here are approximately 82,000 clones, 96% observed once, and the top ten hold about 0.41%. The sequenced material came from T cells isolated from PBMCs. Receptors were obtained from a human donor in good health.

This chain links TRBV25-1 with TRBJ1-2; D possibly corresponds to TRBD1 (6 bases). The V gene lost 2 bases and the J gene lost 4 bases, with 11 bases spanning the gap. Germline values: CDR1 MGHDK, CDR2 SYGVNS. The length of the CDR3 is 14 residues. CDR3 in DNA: TGTGCCAGCAGTGAAGGGGGCAGGATCTATGGCTACACCTTC. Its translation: CASSEGGRIYGYTF.

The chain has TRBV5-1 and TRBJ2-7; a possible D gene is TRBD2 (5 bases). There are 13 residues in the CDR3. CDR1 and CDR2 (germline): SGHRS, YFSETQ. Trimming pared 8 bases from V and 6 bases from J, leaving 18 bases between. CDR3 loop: CASSVGASREQYF. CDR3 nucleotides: TGCGCCAGTAGTGTGGGAGCTTCCCGCGAGCAGTACTTC.

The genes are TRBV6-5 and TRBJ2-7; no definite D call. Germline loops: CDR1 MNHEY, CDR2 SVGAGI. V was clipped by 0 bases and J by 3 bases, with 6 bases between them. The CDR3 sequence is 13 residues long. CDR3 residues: CASSYSEFYEQYF. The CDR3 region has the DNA TGTGCCAGCAGTTACTCAGAGTTCTACGAGCAGTACTTC.

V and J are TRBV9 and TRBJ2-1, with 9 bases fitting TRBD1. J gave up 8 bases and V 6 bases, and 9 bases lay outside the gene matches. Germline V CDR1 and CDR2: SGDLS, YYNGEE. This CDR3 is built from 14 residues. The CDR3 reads CASTSGTGLHEQFF. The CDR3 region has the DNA TGTGCCAGCACCTCCGGGACAGGGTTACATGAGCAGTTCTTC. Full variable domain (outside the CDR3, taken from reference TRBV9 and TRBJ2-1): DSGVTQTPKHLITATGQRVTLRCSPRSGDLSVYWYQQSLDQGLQFLIQYYNGEERAKGNILERFSAQQFPDLHSELNLSSLELGDSALYFCASTSGTGLHEQFFGPGTRLTVL.

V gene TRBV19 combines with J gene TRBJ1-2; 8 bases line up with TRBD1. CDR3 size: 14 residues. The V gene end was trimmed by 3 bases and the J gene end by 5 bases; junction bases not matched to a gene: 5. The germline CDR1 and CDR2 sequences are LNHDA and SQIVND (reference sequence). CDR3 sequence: CASSMDREVYGYTF. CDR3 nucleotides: TGTGCCAGTAGTATGGACAGGGAAGTGTATGGCTACACCTTC.

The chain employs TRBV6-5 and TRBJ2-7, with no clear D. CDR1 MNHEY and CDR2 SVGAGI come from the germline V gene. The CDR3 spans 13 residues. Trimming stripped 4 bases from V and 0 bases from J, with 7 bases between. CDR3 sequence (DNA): TGTGCCAGCAGTTCCCCAGGCTCCTACGAGCAGTACTTC. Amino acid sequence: CASSSPGSYEQYF.

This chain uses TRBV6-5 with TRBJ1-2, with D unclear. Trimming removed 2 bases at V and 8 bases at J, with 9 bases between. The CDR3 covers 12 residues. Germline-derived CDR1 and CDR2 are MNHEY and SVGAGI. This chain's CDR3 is CASSYEEGGYTF. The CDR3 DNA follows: TGTGCCAGCAGTTACGAGGAGGGCGGCTACACCTTC.